Following are 8 T cell receptor beta chains from one sample sequenced in a study of T cell changes during pregnancy in multiple sclerosis. Libraries were prepared by immunoSEQ multiplex PCR; TCRdb keeps only in-frame clonotypes and omits some of them. The repertoire holds over 45,000 clones, about 88% seen once, with approximately 2% in the top ten. The sample consisted of peripheral blood, taken after pregnancy. The receptors were gathered from a female donor with multiple sclerosis, enrolled in a pregnancy study.

The gene calls are TRBV7-9 and TRBJ1-4, with D possibly being TRBD1 (5 bases). V lost 5 bases and J 6 bases, leaving 16 bases between the germline ends. This CDR3 comprises 15 residues. Germline assignment: CDR1 SEHNR and CDR2 FQNEAQ (reference sequence). The CDR3 loop is CASSDQGSTDEKLFF. CDR3 DNA sequence: TGTGCCAGCAGCGATCAGGGATCTACGGATGAAAAACTGTTTTTT.

The chain joins TRBV6-4 to TRBJ2-3, with 8 bases fitting TRBD2. Germline CDR1 and CDR2: MRHNA and SNTAGT. V gave up 2 bases and J gave up 2 bases; unmatched junction bases: 3. The CDR3 extends over 15 amino acids. The CDR3 sequence: CASSDTGGPTDTQYF. CDR3 nucleotide sequence: TGTGCCAGCAGTGACACGGGGGGGCCCACAGATACGCAGTATTTT.

The rearrangement joins TRBV18 to TRBJ2-6; no clear D gene. V gave up 3 bases and J gave up 0 bases, with 9 bases separating them. In germline, CDR1 is KGHSH, CDR2 LQKENI. CDR3 size: 16 residues. CDR3 loop: CASSPNTISGANVLTF. The CDR3 DNA sequence: TGTGCCAGCTCACCCAATACAATCTCTGGGGCCAACGTCCTGACTTTC.

The rearrangement uses TRBV6-5 and TRBJ1-5; D remains ambiguous. This CDR3 has 14 amino acids. The germline CDR1 and CDR2 sequences are MNHEY and SVGAGI. Trimming took 2 bases from V and 3 from J, leaving 8 bases between them. Written as DNA, the CDR3 is TGTGCCAGCAGTTACCTTGGGCACAATCAGCCCCAGCATTTT. Translating gives CASSYLGHNQPQHF.

This clone came up a few times. J is TRBJ1-6 and V is TRBV6-6, with 7 bases matching TRBD1. CDR3 length: 15 residues. The germline CDR1 and CDR2 sequences are MNHNY and SVGAGI (reference sequence). V was pared by 10 bases and J by 9 bases, with 15 bases of the junction left unmatched. Written as DNA, the CDR3 is TGTGCCATTAGCCCATACAGGGGACAGACTTCACCCCTCCACTTT. Amino acids: CAISPYRGQTSPLHF.

The rearrangement uses TRBV27 and TRBJ1-2; 10 bases align to TRBD1. This CDR3 is built from 14 residues. V lost 6 bases, J lost 6 bases, and 7 bases stayed unmatched. Germline V gives CDR1 MNHEY, CDR2 SMNVEV (reference sequence). The CDR3 here is CASRATGGGHGYTF. The CDR3 DNA follows: TGTGCCAGCAGGGCGACAGGGGGCGGTCATGGCTACACCTTC.

The chain is built from TRBV4-2 and TRBJ1-1; weak D call: TRBD1 (5 bases). This CDR3 spans 17 amino acids. Trimming left V 0 bases short and J 6 bases short, with 20 bases between. Germline loops: CDR1 LGHNA, CDR2 YNFKEQ. The CDR3 protein is CASSQDRRRGVSAEAFF. The CDR3 DNA sequence: TGTGCCAGCAGCCAAGATCGAAGAAGGGGCGTGTCAGCTGAAGCTTTCTTT.

Note on this clone: The same CDR3 can be traced to other DNA sequences in this sample. The rearrangement uses TRBV4-2 and TRBJ2-5; TRBD2 aligns across 9 bases. Germline V gene sequence: CDR1 LGHNA, CDR2 YNFKEQ. The ends lost 1 base at V and 2 bases at J; junction bases unmatched: 2. This CDR3 spans 15 amino acids. In DNA form, the CDR3 reads TGTGCCAGCAGCCAAGGGCTAGCGGGGCAAGAGACCCAGTACTTC. It specifies CASSQGLAGQETQYF.